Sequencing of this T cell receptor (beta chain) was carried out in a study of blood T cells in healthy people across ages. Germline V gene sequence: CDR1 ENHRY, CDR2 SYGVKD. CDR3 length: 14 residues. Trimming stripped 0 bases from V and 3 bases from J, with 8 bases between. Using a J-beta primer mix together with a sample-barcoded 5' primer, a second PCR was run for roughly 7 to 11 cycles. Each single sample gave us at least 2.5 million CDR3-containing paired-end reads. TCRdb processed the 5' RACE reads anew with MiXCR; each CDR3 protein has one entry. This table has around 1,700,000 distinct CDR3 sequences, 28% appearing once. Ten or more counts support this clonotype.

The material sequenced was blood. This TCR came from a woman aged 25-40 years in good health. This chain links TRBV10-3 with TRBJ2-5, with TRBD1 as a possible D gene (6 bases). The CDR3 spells CAISESAGEETQYF. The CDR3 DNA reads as TGTGCCATCAGTGAGTCGGCAGGGGAAGAGACCCAGTACTTC.